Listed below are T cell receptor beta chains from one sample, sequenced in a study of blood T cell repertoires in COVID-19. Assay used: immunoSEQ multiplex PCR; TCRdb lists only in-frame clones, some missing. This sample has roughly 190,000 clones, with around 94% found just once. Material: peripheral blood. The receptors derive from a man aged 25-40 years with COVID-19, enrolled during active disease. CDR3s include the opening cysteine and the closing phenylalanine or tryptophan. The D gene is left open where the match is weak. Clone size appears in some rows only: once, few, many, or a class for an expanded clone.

CDR3nt: TGCGCCAGCAGCTTGGAGCGGGGCGGAATAACTTCCGAGCAGTACTTC
CDR3aa: CASSLERGGITSEQYF
d_gene: TRBD2
j_gene: TRBJ2-7
v_gene: TRBV5-1
abundance: .

CDR3nt: TGTGCCAGCAGTGAAGAGGCCCAGGGAGGGGGCTACACCTTC
CDR3aa: CASSEEAQGGGYTF
d_gene: .
j_gene: TRBJ1-2
v_gene: TRBV6-1
abundance: .

CDR3nt: TGTGCCAGCAGCCCGGGACAGGGTGTGAACACTGAAGCTTTCTTT
CDR3aa: CASSPGQGVNTEAFF
d_gene: TRBD1
j_gene: TRBJ1-1
v_gene: TRBV11-2
abundance: once

CDR3nt: TGTGCCAGCAGCTTGGGAGTCCGCCGCGGCACTGAAGCTTTCTTT
CDR3aa: CASSLGVRRGTEAFF
d_gene: .
j_gene: TRBJ1-1
v_gene: TRBV5-6
abundance: .

CDR3nt: TGTGCCAGCAGCCCCCACGGGGGTGACACTGAAGCTTTCTTT
CDR3aa: CASSPHGGDTEAFF
d_gene: .
j_gene: TRBJ1-1
v_gene: TRBV3-1/TRBV3-2
abundance: .

CDR3nt: TGTGCCAGCAGTGGGGACGAGCGGGGGGGCAATGAGCAGTTCTTC
CDR3aa: CASSGDERGGNEQFF
d_gene: TRBD2
j_gene: TRBJ2-1
v_gene: TRBV2
abundance: .

CDR3nt: TGTGCCAGCAGTTATCCGGGACAGGGGACCCATGGCTACACCTTC
CDR3aa: CASSYPGQGTHGYTF
d_gene: TRBD1
j_gene: TRBJ1-2
v_gene: TRBV6-5
abundance: once

CDR3nt: TGTGCCAGCAGTCGAGGCTCCGACACTGAAGCTTTCTTT
CDR3aa: CASSRGSDTEAFF
d_gene: .
j_gene: TRBJ1-1
v_gene: TRBV27
abundance: .

CDR3nt: TGTGCCAGCAGCCCTGGCGGGGGGAACCAAGAGACCCAGTACTTC
CDR3aa: CASSPGGGNQETQYF
d_gene: TRBD2
j_gene: TRBJ2-5
v_gene: TRBV3-1/TRBV3-2
abundance: once

CDR3nt: TGTGCCAGCAGTGCGGCTAGGACTAACTATGGCTACACCTTC
CDR3aa: CASSAARTNYGYTF
d_gene: .
j_gene: TRBJ1-2
v_gene: TRBV2
abundance: .

CDR3nt: TGTGCCAGCAGCCAAGATTTGTTAGCCGGGGAGCTGTTTTTT
CDR3aa: CASSQDLLAGELFF
d_gene: .
j_gene: TRBJ2-2
v_gene: TRBV14
abundance: .

CDR3nt: TGTGCCAGCAGCCAACAGAGAGACACTGAAGCTTTCTTT
CDR3aa: CASSQQRDTEAFF
d_gene: .
j_gene: TRBJ1-1
v_gene: TRBV7-2
abundance: .

CDR3nt: TGTGCCAGCAGCATCCTAGCTGGCACCGGGGAGCTGTTTTTT
CDR3aa: CASSILAGTGELFF
d_gene: .
j_gene: TRBJ2-2
v_gene: TRBV9
abundance: .

CDR3nt: TGTGCCAGCAGCGACACGCCGGGACAGGACTGGGTGAATTCACCCCTCCACTTT
CDR3aa: CASSDTPGQDWVNSPLHF
d_gene: .
j_gene: TRBJ1-6
v_gene: TRBV21-1
abundance: .

CDR3nt: TGTGCCAGCAGTTACGTCGGGGATCGGGCTTTCTTT
CDR3aa: CASSYVGDRAFF
d_gene: .
j_gene: TRBJ1-1
v_gene: TRBV6-5
abundance: .

CDR3nt: TGTGCCAGCAGTTACACTGGACAGGTGCAAGAGACCCAGTACTTC
CDR3aa: CASSYTGQVQETQYF
d_gene: TRBD1
j_gene: TRBJ2-5
v_gene: TRBV6-5
abundance: once

CDR3nt: TGTGCCAGCAGCTTGGAACCGAAAGATAGCACTGAAGCTTTCTTT
CDR3aa: CASSLEPKDSTEAFF
d_gene: .
j_gene: TRBJ1-1
v_gene: TRBV5-4
abundance: .

CDR3nt: TGTGCCAGTAGTATACTGGGGAGAAGAACCGGGGAGCTGTTTTTT
CDR3aa: CASSILGRRTGELFF
d_gene: .
j_gene: TRBJ2-2
v_gene: TRBV19
abundance: .

CDR3nt: TGTGCCAGCACCCAGGGGGCGGGGGGGGTAGATACGCAGTATTTT
CDR3aa: CASTQGAGGVDTQYF
d_gene: .
j_gene: TRBJ2-3
v_gene: TRBV28
abundance: .

CDR3nt: TGTGCCAGCAGCCCCCCCGGGGCCAAAAACATTCAGTACTTC
CDR3aa: CASSPPGAKNIQYF
d_gene: .
j_gene: TRBJ2-4
v_gene: TRBV7-9
abundance: .

CDR3nt: TGTGCCAGCAGCCTTCAGGGGGCGGCTGGAAACACCATATATTTT
CDR3aa: CASSLQGAAGNTIYF
d_gene: TRBD1
j_gene: TRBJ1-3
v_gene: TRBV7-3
abundance: .

CDR3nt: TGTGCTAGTGGTTTGTCGGGTTGGCCCGGGGAGCTGTTTTTT
CDR3aa: CASGLSGWPGELFF
d_gene: .
j_gene: TRBJ2-2
v_gene: TRBV12-5
abundance: .

CDR3nt: TGTGCCAGCAGCTTAGAAGGCCTCGGGGGGGAGCAGTTCTTC
CDR3aa: CASSLEGLGGEQFF
d_gene: TRBD2
j_gene: TRBJ2-1
v_gene: TRBV11-2
abundance: .

CDR3nt: TGCGCCAGCAGCTTGGCTGGAGGGTCGGGCACTGAAGCTTTCTTT
CDR3aa: CASSLAGGSGTEAFF
d_gene: .
j_gene: TRBJ1-1
v_gene: TRBV5-1
abundance: .

CDR3nt: TGTGCCAGCAGTTTGGCGGGCAACACTGAAGCTTTCTTT
CDR3aa: CASSLAGNTEAFF
d_gene: .
j_gene: TRBJ1-1
v_gene: TRBV27
abundance: few

CDR3nt: TGTGCCAGCAGCTTGGCCGGGTACACCGGGGAGCTGTTTTTT
CDR3aa: CASSLAGYTGELFF
d_gene: .
j_gene: TRBJ2-2
v_gene: TRBV5-6
abundance: .

CDR3nt: TGTGCCTGGAGTGCGAACGGACAGGGGGGAACTAATGAAAAACTGTTTTTT
CDR3aa: CAWSANGQGGTNEKLFF
d_gene: TRBD1
j_gene: TRBJ1-4
v_gene: TRBV30
abundance: .